Below, one T cell receptor (beta chain) is given with its context. Its antigen remains undetermined. Per-nucleotide qualities are absent, and no much larger clonotype sits a single base away. The donors were included in the validation cohort of some 110 subjects, a group kept apart from the roughly 670-subject first cohort. These data originate in a study of cytomegalovirus exposure and HLA in healthy donors listed by TCRdb under 2017. Broadly, across the study: According to a later analysis, one platform produced both the 120 validation repertoires and the roughly 660 repertoires of the first cohort. The aim of the study was to test whether cataloging public T cell receptors could identify signatures of past pathogen exposure. A separate validation cohort of roughly 120 different subjects was used in addition to the approximately 610-subject first cohort. The study combined high-throughput TCR immunosequencing, statistical association of individual TCRs with disease status, and machine learning to predict cytomegalovirus infection status.

Libraries were prepared through the immunoSEQ multiplex PCR assay. Per the original workflow: A statistical classification framework was developed to diagnose cytomegalovirus status using the catalog of TCR beta chain sequences. Drawn from immuneACCESS, this table holds only the in-frame rearrangements with V and J called that TCRdb kept. Clones are partly lost; checked studies trace under half to an unresolved V gene and leave the rest unexplained. D and trimming were read from the DNA, whereas the V and J calls and clone size are those reported in that table. The sample records roughly 110,000 clones, 88% of which are singletons. Clones ranked in the top ten supply less than 2% of the sample. Results the study describes overall, beyond this receptor: In both the original and validation cohorts, the classifier was reported to diagnose cytomegalovirus status with high specificity and sensitivity. Three of the identified cytomegalovirus-associated TCR beta chains were confirmed in vitro to be specific for cytomegalovirus antigens. A later analysis had no HLA typing for the validation cohort, so co-occurrence there was scored across all 130 or so repertoires. Most TCR sequences were observed very rarely across donors, whereas some public TCRs were present in many individuals. The study gave a list of about 150 TCR beta chains associated with cytomegalovirus. The authors suggested that the approach could potentially be generalized to other disease states and immunological phenotypes. A later analysis found that TCRs clustered in the first cohort also tended to co-occur in the 110 or so validation repertoires, with approximately 94% of cluster scores above 0.

Its CDR3 holds 14 amino acids, cysteine through valine. Of the read, only the CDR3 DNA is kept; its 42 bases are in frame from base 1. As encoded in the germline V gene, CDR1 is SGHTA while CDR2 is FQGNSA. Cut back by 5 bases and 3 bases, the V and J ends lie 14 bases apart. Recombination linked TRBV7-2 to TRBJ2-7; TRBD1 is perhaps the D gene, given 6 matching bases. What was sequenced was PBMCs. The source is a woman between 18 and 29 years old in good health and CMV-seropositive. CDR3 region: CASSVTLQGYEQYV. The DNA reads TGTGCCAGCAGCGTTACCCTACAGGGCTACGAGCAGTACGTC.